A selection of T cell receptor beta chains follows, all from one sample in a study of T-cell reconstitution after alpha-beta-depleted transplantation in children. TCRdb itself ran the PCR reads through MiXCR, one entry per CDR3 protein. The profile shows around 200,000 distinct CDR3 sequences, roughly 8.3% of them singletons. The source was PBMCs, mostly from graft donor cells, collected 360 days after TCRalphabeta/CD19-depleted stem cell transplant. These TCRs come from a male patient aged 2-15 years who had a stem cell transplant for acute myeloid leukemia, so the T cells may come from the graft donor. Each CDR3 is given with its conserved first and last residue. D genes are given only for firm matches. Only some rows state a clone size, as once, few, many or a class for expanded clones.

j_gene	abundance	v_gene	len	d_gene	CDR3nt	CDR3aa
TRBJ2-5	few	TRBV18	15	.	TGTGCCAGCTCACCACAGACAGACCAGCAAGAGACCCAGTACTTC	CASSPQTDQQETQYF
TRBJ2-1	few	TRBV7-8	14	.	TGTGCCAGCAGCCCCCGGGCCTTCCGGGATGAGCAGTTCTTC	CASSPRAFRDEQFF
TRBJ1-5	.	TRBV20-1	14	.	TGCAGTGCTAGGCGGGGATCTAGCAATCAGCCCCAGCATTTT	CSARRGSSNQPQHF
TRBJ1-1	many	TRBV12-3/TRBV12-4	10	.	TGTGCCAGCAGTAACACTGAAGCTTTCTTT	CASSNTEAFF
TRBJ2-2	many	TRBV27	12	.	TGTGCCAGCAGTTTATTTGACGGGGAGCTGTTTTTT	CASSLFDGELFF
TRBJ2-4	.	TRBV20-1	14	TRBD2	TGCAGTGCTTGGGACTACTTAGCCAAAAACATTCAGTACTTC	CSAWDYLAKNIQYF
TRBJ2-2	.	TRBV5-1	15	.	TGCGCCAGCAGCTTAGGTTGGGCCTACACCGGGGAGCTGTTTTTT	CASSLGWAYTGELFF
TRBJ1-2	.	TRBV28	16	TRBD1	TGTGCCAGCAGTTTATTGGGACAGGTGTTCTCCTATGGCTACACCTTC	CASSLLGQVFSYGYTF
TRBJ2-7	.	TRBV5-4	16	TRBD2	TGTGCCAGCAGCTTCTCTAGCGGGAGGGCTAAGTACGAGCAGTACTTC	CASSFSSGRAKYEQYF
TRBJ1-2	many	TRBV29-1	14	TRBD1	TGCAGCGCCAAGGACAGGGGGTTCAACTATGGCTACACCTTC	CSAKDRGFNYGYTF
TRBJ1-2	.	TRBV18	14	.	TGTGCCAGCTCATCGGTCAGGCCTTTCAATGGCTACACCTTC	CASSSVRPFNGYTF
TRBJ1-5	.	TRBV5-1	15	.	TGCGCCAGCAGCTTGGAAGGGGTAGGGACGCAGCCCCAGCATTTT	CASSLEGVGTQPQHF
TRBJ1-1	many	TRBV29-1	13	.	TGCAGCGTCCAATCGACAGTCAACACTGAAGCTTTCTTT	CSVQSTVNTEAFF
TRBJ2-5	few	TRBV4-1	16	TRBD2	TGCGCCAGCAGCCAAATGTGGCGGGAGGGCCGAGAGACCCAGTACTTC	CASSQMWREGRETQYF
TRBJ2-7	many	TRBV6-2/TRBV6-3	12	.	TGTGCCAGCAGTTACTATTACTACGAGCAGTACTTC	CASSYYYYEQYF
TRBJ2-7	many	TRBV4-3	12	.	TGCGCCAGCAGCCAAGATGGCGACGAGCAGTACTTC	CASSQDGDEQYF
TRBJ2-2	many	TRBV29-1	16	.	TGCAGCGTTGAAGAGCAAAACCGGGGGAACACCGGGGAGCTGTTTTTT	CSVEEQNRGNTGELFF
TRBJ1-1	few	TRBV29-1	13	.	TGCAGCGTTGAAGATCCTCAGAACACTGAAGCTTTCTTT	CSVEDPQNTEAFF
TRBJ1-2	.	TRBV12-3/TRBV12-4	15	.	TGTGCCAGCAGTTTAGGGGGGGCTGGGAACTATGGCTACACCTTC	CASSLGGAGNYGYTF
TRBJ1-1	.	TRBV6-1	14	.	TGTGCCAGCAGTGATCCGGGTTTGAACACTGAAGCTTTCTTT	CASSDPGLNTEAFF
TRBJ2-1	few	TRBV11-1	20	TRBD2	TGTGCCAGCAGCTGGTACCGCTTCGACTCTAGCGGGGAGAAAGGAAATGAGCAGTTCTTC	CASSWYRFDSSGEKGNEQFF
TRBJ2-5	.	TRBV24-1	20	TRBD2	TGTGCCACCAGTGATTTTAAGGGTCCTAGCGGGGGGGACTTCCAAGAGACCCAGTACTTC	CATSDFKGPSGGDFQETQYF
TRBJ2-5	many	TRBV20-1	14	.	TGCAGTGCTAGTCCTGGGGGAGTGGATAAGACCCAGTACTTC	CSASPGGVDKTQYF
TRBJ2-7	many	TRBV6-6	13	.	TGTGCCAGCAGTTACTCGATTATAAGCGAGCAGTACTTC	CASSYSIISEQYF
TRBJ2-3	.	TRBV7-2	11	.	TGTGCCAGCAGCGTCACAGATACGCAGTGTTTT	CASSVTDTQCF
TRBJ2-1	many	TRBV15	16	TRBD1	TGTGCCACCAGCAGAGGAAGACAGGGGATTTACAATGAGCAGTTCTTC	CATSRGRQGIYNEQFF
TRBJ1-4	many	TRBV7-9	19	.	TGTGCCAGCAGCTTAGTGGCGACATTAAGATCTGCAACTAATGAAAAACTGTTTTTT	CASSLVATLRSATNEKLFF
TRBJ2-5	.	TRBV20-1	12	.	TGCAGTGCTAGAGATCTTAAGGAGACCCAGTACTTC	CSARDLKETQYF
TRBJ1-1	.	TRBV6-2/TRBV6-3	17	.	TGTGCCAGCAGTTACTCAGGGGGGCAAGGTTTTTACACTGAAGCTTTCTTT	CASSYSGGQGFYTEAFF
TRBJ2-6	many	TRBV5-1	18	TRBD2	TGCGCCAGCAGCTTGTTCCGTTCGGGGGGCTCTGGGGCCAACGTCCTGACTTTC	CASSLFRSGGSGANVLTF
TRBJ2-5	few	TRBV27	15	TRBD2	TGTGCCAGCAGTCCGACTAGCGGGGGGGTGGAGACCCAGTACTTC	CASSPTSGGVETQYF
TRBJ2-2	.	TRBV5-5	16	.	TGTGCCAGCAGCTTGCCGACCGGGCCTTACACCGGGGAGCTGTTTTTT	CASSLPTGPYTGELFF
TRBJ2-3	few	TRBV7-8	15	.	TGTGCCAGCAGCTTCCCAGGTCTTCGATGGGATACGCAGTATTTT	CASSFPGLRWDTQYF
TRBJ2-3	many	TRBV6-5	15	TRBD2	TGTGCCAGCAGTTACGTGCGGGAGGGAACGGATACGCAGTATTTT	CASSYVREGTDTQYF
TRBJ2-3	many	TRBV25-1	15	.	TGTGCCAGCAGTGAATCCAGGGGTCTCACAGATACGCAGTATTTT	CASSESRGLTDTQYF